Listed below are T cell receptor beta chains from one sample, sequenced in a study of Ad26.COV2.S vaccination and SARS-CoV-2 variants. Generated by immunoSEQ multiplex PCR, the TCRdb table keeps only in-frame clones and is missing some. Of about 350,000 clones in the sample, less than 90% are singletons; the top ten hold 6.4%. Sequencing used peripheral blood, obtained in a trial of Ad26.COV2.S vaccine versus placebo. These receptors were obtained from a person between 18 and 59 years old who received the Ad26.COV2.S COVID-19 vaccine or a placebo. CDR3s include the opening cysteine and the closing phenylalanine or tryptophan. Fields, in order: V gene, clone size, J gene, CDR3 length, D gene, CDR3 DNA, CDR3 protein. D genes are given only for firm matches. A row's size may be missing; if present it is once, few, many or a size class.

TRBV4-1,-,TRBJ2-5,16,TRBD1,TGCGCCAGCAGCCCATATTGGGGGACAGTCGTAGAGACCCAGTACTTC,CASSPYWGTVVETQYF
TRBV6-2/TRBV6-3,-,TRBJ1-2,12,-,TGTGCCAGCAGTTACTGGCGGGACGGCTACACCTTC,CASSYWRDGYTF
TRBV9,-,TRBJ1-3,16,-,TGTGCCAGCAGCGTAGGTAGCGGGATCTCTGGAAACACCATATATTTT,CASSVGSGISGNTIYF
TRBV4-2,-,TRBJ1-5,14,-,TGTGCCAGCAGCCGCGGCCAGGGAAATCAGCCCCAGCATTTT,CASSRGQGNQPQHF
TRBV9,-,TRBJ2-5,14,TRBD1,TGTGCCAGCAGCCCCCGCAGGGGGCAAGAGACCCAGTACTTC,CASSPRRGQETQYF
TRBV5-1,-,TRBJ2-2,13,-,TGCGCCAGCAGCTTGCAGGGGAGCGGGGAGCTGTTTTTT,CASSLQGSGELFF
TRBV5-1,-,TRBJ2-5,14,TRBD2,TGCGCCAGCATGGAGCGGGAGGGCCGGGAGACCCAGTACTTC,CASMEREGRETQYF
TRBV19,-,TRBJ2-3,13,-,TGTGCCAGTAGTATTCGGATCACAGATACGCAGTATTTT,CASSIRITDTQYF
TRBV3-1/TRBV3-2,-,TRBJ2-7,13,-,TGTGCCAGCAGCCCCAATATGGCCTACGAGCAGTACTTC,CASSPNMAYEQYF
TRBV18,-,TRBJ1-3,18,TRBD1,TGTGCCAGCTCACCTCCGAACCCAGGGGGGAGAAGTGGAAACACCATATATTTT,CASSPPNPGGRSGNTIYF
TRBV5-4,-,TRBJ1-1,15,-,TGTGCCAGCAGCTTGGGAGGGGGGGCGAACACTGAAGCTTTCTTT,CASSLGGGANTEAFF
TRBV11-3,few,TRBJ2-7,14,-,TGTGCCAGCAGCTTGGGATTGGGTGACTACGAGCAGTACTTC,CASSLGLGDYEQYF
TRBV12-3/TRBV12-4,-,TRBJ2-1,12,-,TGTGCCAGCAGTTTAACGGAAGTTGAGCAGTTCTTC,CASSLTEVEQFF
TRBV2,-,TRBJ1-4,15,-,TGTGCCAGCAGTGAACTGGACGCAACTAATGAAAAACTGTTTTTT,CASSELDATNEKLFF
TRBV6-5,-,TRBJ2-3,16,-,TGTGCCAGCAGTTACTCTCCACGGAACCCCACAGATACGCAGTATTTT,CASSYSPRNPTDTQYF
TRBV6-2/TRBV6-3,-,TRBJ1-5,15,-,TGTGCCAGCAGTTACACCCCCGGGGGCAATCAGCCCCAGCATTTT,CASSYTPGGNQPQHF
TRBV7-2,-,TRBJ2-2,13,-,TGTGCCAGCAGCTTACAGGGAGGCTGGGAGCTGTTTTTT,CASSLQGGWELFF
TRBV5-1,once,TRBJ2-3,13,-,TGCGCCAGCAGCACCTTTAGCACAGATACGCAGTATTTT,CASSTFSTDTQYF
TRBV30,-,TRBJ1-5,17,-,TGTGCCTGGAGTGTACCTAGTCGGGGACTTAGCAATCAGCCCCAGCATTTT,CAWSVPSRGLSNQPQHF
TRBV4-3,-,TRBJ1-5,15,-,TGCGCCAGCAGCCGAACGGACGGTAGCAATCAGCCCCAGCATTTT,CASSRTDGSNQPQHF
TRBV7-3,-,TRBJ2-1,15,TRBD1,TGTGCCAGCAGCTTAAGGCCAGGGGGAAACAATGAGCAGTTCTTC,CASSLRPGGNNEQFF
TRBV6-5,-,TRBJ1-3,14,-,TGTGCCAGCAGTCAAAGGGGGGATGGAAACACCATATATTTT,CASSQRGDGNTIYF
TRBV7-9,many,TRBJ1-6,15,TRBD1,TGTGCCAGCAGCCCAGGGGACAGGATAAATTCACCCCTCCACTTT,CASSPGDRINSPLHF
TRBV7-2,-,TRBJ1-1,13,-,TGTGCCAGCAGCTTACCGGGATCAACTGAAGCTTTCTTT,CASSLPGSTEAFF
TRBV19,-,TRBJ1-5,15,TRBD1,TGTGCCAGTAGTCCCAACTTGGACAGGAATCAGCCCCAGCATTTT,CASSPNLDRNQPQHF
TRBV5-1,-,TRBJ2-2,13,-,TGCGCCAGCAGCCCTGACAAAACCGGGGAGCTGTTTTTT,CASSPDKTGELFF
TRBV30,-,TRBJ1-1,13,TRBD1,TGTGCCTTAACAGGGGCGGGGGGCACTGAAGCTTTCTTT,CALTGAGGTEAFF
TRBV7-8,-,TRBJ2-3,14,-,TGTGCCAGCAGCTTAGAATGGCCGTCAGATACGCAGTATTTT,CASSLEWPSDTQYF
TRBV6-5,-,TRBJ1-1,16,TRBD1,TGTGCCAGCAGTTCCCCGACGACAGGGGCGATGCCTGAAGCTTTCTTT,CASSSPTTGAMPEAFF
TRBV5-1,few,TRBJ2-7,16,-,TGCGCCAGCAGCTTGGATGGGGGCAGGCTTGCCAACGAGCAGTACTTC,CASSLDGGRLANEQYF
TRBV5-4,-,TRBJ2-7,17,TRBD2,TGTGCCAGCAGCTCTGGACGGCGACTAGCGGAGCGCTACGAGCAGTACTTC,CASSSGRRLAERYEQYF
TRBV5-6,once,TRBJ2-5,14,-,TGTGCTAGCAGCTTCCCCCGATCTCCAGAGACCCAGTACTTC,CASSFPRSPETQYF
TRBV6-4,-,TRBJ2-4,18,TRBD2,TGTGCCAGCAGTGGGGACGGGACTAGCGGTCTAGCCAAAAACATTCAGTACTTC,CASSGDGTSGLAKNIQYF
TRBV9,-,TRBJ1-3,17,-,TGTGCCAGCAGCCCCCCGGACAGACACCACTCTGGAAACACCATATATTTT,CASSPPDRHHSGNTIYF
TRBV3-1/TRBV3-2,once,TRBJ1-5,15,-,TGTGCCAGCAGCCAATCCGGCGTAGGCAATCAGCCCCAGCATTTT,CASSQSGVGNQPQHF
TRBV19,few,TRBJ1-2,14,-,TGTGCCAGTAGTGCGACAGGAAATGTCTATGGCTACACCTTC,CASSATGNVYGYTF
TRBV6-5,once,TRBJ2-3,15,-,TGTGCCAGCAGTCTCTGGGACCTTAGCACAGATACGCAGTATTTT,CASSLWDLSTDTQYF
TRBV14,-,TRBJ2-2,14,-,TGTGCCAGCAGCCAAGTGTTCGGCTGGGGGGAGCTGTTTTTT,CASSQVFGWGELFF
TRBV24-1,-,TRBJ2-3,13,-,TGTGCCACCAGTGAGCCGGCGGCAGATACGCAGTATTTT,CATSEPAADTQYF
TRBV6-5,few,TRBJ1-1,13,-,TGTGCCAGTCAAAGGACGGTGAACACTGAAGCTTTCTTT,CASQRTVNTEAFF
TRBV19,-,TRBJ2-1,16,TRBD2,TGTGCCAGTAGTATCACCGGGACTAGCGGGGGGGAAGAGCAGTTCTTC,CASSITGTSGGEEQFF
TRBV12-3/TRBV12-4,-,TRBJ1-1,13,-,TGTGCCAGCAGTTTGTTAGGGGACACTGAAGCTTTCTTT,CASSLLGDTEAFF
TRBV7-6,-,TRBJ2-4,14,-,TGTGCCAGCAGCCCACGCAGGGGGGCAGACATTCAGTACTTC,CASSPRRGADIQYF
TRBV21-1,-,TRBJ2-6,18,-,TGTGCCAGCAGTACTACGGACAGGGCCGCCTCTGGGGCCAACGTCCTGACTTTC,CASSTTDRAASGANVLTF
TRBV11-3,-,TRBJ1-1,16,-,TGTGCCAGCAGCTTAGATAGTGGCCTAACGAGGGGTGAAGCTTTCTTT,CASSLDSGLTRGEAFF
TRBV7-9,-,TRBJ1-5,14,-,TGTGCCAGCAGCTTAGCCGCCCTAAATCAGCCCCAGCATTTT,CASSLAALNQPQHF
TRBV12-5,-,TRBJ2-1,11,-,TGTGCTAGTGGGGGGACGCCGTCGCAGTTCTTC,CASGGTPSQFF
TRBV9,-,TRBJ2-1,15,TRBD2,TGTGCCAGCAGCGACCTTGCGGGAGGGTACAATGAGCAGTTCTTC,CASSDLAGGYNEQFF
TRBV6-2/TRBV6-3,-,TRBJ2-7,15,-,TGTGCCAGCAGTTACTCTTTTACGGGCTCCTACGAGCAGTACTTC,CASSYSFTGSYEQYF
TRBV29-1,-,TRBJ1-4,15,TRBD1,TGCAGCGTTGGGACAGGGCCTGCAACTAATGAAAAACTGTTTTTT,CSVGTGPATNEKLFF
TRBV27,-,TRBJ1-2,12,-,TGTGCCAGCAGTCCCAACTCATTTGGCTACACCTTC,CASSPNSFGYTF
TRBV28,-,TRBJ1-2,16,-,TGTGCCAGCAGTTTGGGGGGGAGGGTCGAAGACTATGGCTACACCTTC,CASSLGGRVEDYGYTF
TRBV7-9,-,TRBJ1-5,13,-,TGTGCCAGCAGCTTGACCCTCGGGCAGCCCCAGCATTTT,CASSLTLGQPQHF
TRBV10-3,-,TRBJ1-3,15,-,TGTGCCATCGGGATCAGACACGGATCTGGAAACACCATATATTTT,CAIGIRHGSGNTIYF
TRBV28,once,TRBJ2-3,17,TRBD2,TGTGCCAGCAGTTTATTAGGGACTAGCGACCTCACAGATACGCAGTATTTT,CASSLLGTSDLTDTQYF
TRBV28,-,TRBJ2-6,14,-,TGTGCCAGCTTCGAAGGCGGCGGGGCCAACGTCCTGACTTTC,CASFEGGGANVLTF
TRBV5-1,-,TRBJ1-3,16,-,TGCGCCAGCAGCTTGCACGGGAGAAACAGTGGAAACACCATATATTTT,CASSLHGRNSGNTIYF
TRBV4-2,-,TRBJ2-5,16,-,TGTGCCAGCAGCCGTTTCAGTGGAGCAAGCCAAGAGACCCAGTACTTC,CASSRFSGASQETQYF
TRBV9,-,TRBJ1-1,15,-,TGTGCCAGCAGCGTATTGCCCGGTGGTGACACTGAAGCTTTCTTT,CASSVLPGGDTEAFF